This T cell receptor (beta chain) was sequenced in a study of control samples from healthy donors and cancer patients. Data came from immunoSEQ multiplex PCR; TCRdb stores just in-frame clones and leaves some out. Altogether about 170,000 clones are present, 94% being singletons, with the ten largest covering approximately 1.5%. The V segment lost 2 bases and the J segment 7 bases; nucleotides outside the gene matches: 6. The CDR3 extends over 16 amino acids. From germline, CDR1 is LGHDT and CDR2 YNNKEL (reference sequence). V usage is TRBV3-1 (or the pseudogene TRBV3-2) and J usage is TRBJ1-5; TRBD1 matches 12 bases. Source material: blood. The sequence was collected from a woman aged 18-35 years in good health. The CDR3 coding sequence is TGTGCCAGCAGCCAAACCGGGACAGGGGGCGGCCAGCCCCAGCATTTT. This codes for CASSQTGTGGGQPQHF.